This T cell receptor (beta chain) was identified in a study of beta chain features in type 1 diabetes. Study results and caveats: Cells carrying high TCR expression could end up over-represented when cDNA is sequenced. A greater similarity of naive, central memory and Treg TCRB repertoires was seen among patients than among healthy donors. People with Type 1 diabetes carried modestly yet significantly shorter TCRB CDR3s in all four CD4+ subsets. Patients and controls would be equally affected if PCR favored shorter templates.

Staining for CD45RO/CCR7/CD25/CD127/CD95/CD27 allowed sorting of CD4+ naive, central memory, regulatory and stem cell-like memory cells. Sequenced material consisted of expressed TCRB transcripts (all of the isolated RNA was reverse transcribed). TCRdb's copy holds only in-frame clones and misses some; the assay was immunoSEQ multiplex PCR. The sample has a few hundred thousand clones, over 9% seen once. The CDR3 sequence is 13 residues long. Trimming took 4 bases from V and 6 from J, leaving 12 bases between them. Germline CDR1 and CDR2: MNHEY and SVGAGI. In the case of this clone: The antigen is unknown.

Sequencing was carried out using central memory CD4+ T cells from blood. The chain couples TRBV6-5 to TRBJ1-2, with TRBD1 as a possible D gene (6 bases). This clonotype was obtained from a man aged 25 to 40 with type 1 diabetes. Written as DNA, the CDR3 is TGTGCCAGCAGTTCTCAGGGGATCAATGGCTACACCTTC. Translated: CASSSQGINGYTF.